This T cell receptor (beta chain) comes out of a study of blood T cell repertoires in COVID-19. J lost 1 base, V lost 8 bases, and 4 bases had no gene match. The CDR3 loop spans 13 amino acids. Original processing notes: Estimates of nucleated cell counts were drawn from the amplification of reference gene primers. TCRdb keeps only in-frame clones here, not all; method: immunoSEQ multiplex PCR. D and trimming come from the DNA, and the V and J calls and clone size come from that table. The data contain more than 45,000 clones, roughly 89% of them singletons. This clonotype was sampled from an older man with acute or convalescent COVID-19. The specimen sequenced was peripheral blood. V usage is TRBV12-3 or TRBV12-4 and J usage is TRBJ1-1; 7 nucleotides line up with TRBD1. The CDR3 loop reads CASVRQGNTEAFF. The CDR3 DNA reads TGTGCCAGCGTACGACAGGGGAACACTGAAGCTTTCTTT.